This entry lists 30 T cell receptor beta chains sequenced from one sample in a study of blood T cell repertoires in COVID-19. Assay used: immunoSEQ multiplex PCR; TCRdb lists only in-frame clones, some missing. Of around 400,000 clones in the sample, about nine tenths were seen once. What was sequenced was PBMCs or T cells enriched from blood (not recorded which). Receptor source: a woman in her thirties or forties who had been exposed to COVID-19.

The chain recombines TRBV7-2 with TRBJ1-2; the D gene is possibly TRBD1 (6 bases). CDR1 is SGHTA and CDR2 is FQGNSA in the germline V gene. V was pared by 0 bases and J by 4 bases, with 12 bases between. This CDR3 region has 15 residues. The CDR3 nucleotides are TGTGCCAGCAGCTTAGCGGCAGGGGTGGGCTATGGCTACACCTTC. It specifies CASSLAAGVGYGYTF.

The chain recombines TRBV18 with TRBJ1-1; 9 bases fit TRBD1. The trim removed 2 bases at V and 1 base at J, leaving 2 bases unmatched. The CDR3 has 15 residues. Germline-derived CDR1 and CDR2 are KGHSH and LQKENI. CDR3 region: CASSPGDRENTEAFF. CDR3 nucleotide sequence: TGTGCCAGCTCACCAGGGGACAGGGAGAACACTGAAGCTTTCTTT.

The rearrangement uses TRBV24-1 and TRBJ1-3, with TRBD1 identical over 10 bases. The germline gives CDR1 KGHDR, CDR2 SFDVKD. This CDR3 has 21 residues. V trimming: 0 bases; J trimming: 0 bases; junction bases outside the gene matches: 13. CDR3 sequence reads: CATSDLGTGDGTSASGNTIYF. CDR3 nucleotides: TGTGCCACCAGTGATTTGGGGACAGGGGATGGTACTTCGGCCTCTGGAAACACCATATATTTT.

J is TRBJ1-2 and V is TRBV3-1 (or the pseudogene TRBV3-2); tentatively, D is TRBD1 (5 bases). Trimming took 0 bases from V and 3 from J, leaving 11 bases between them. CDR3 length: 15 residues. The germline CDR1 and CDR2 sequences are LGHDT and YNNKEL (reference sequence). The CDR3 here is CASSQEGRKDYGYTF. In DNA, the CDR3 is TGTGCCAGCAGCCAAGAGGGGCGCAAGGACTATGGCTACACCTTC.

This chain links TRBV27 with TRBJ1-5; 10 bases line up with TRBD1. CDR1 MNHEY and CDR2 SMNVEV come from the germline V gene (reference sequence). The CDR3 covers 15 residues. With V trimmed by 5 bases and J by 5 bases, 6 bases remained unmatched. CDR3: CASSPGTGAYQPQHF. For the CDR3, the DNA is TGTGCCAGCAGTCCCGGGACAGGGGCCTATCAGCCCCAGCATTTT.

This clone appeared a single time. The rearrangement uses TRBV5-4 and TRBJ1-4; a possible D gene is TRBD1 (5 bases). CDR3 length equals 15 residues. Germline values: CDR1 SGHNT, CDR2 YYREEE (reference sequence). Trimming stripped 2 bases from V and 7 bases from J, with 15 bases between. The CDR3 sequence: CASSFSLGGSEKLFF. The CDR3, as DNA: TGTGCCAGCAGCTTTAGTTTGGGGGGAAGTGAAAAACTGTTTTTT. Full variable domain (rest looked up from reference TRBV5-4 and TRBJ1-4): ETGVTQSPTHLIKTRGQQVTLRCSSQSGHNTVSWYQQALGQGPQFIFQYYREEENGRGNFPPRFSGLQFPNYSSELNVNALELDDSALYLCASSFSLGGSEKLFFGSGTQLSVL.

About this clone: One junction end disagrees with the germline gene, perhaps due to a read error. V and J are TRBV5-1 and TRBJ2-7; 9 positions match TRBD2. The germline gives CDR1 SGHRS, CDR2 YFSETQ. CDR3 length: 16 amino acids. CDR3 residues: CARSATSGRGGYEQYF. The DNA of the CDR3 is TGCGCCCGCAGCGCAACTAGCGGGCGGGGGGGATACGAGCAGTACTTC.

This chain uses TRBV9 with TRBJ2-3; 8 bases line up with TRBD2. V was clipped by 3 bases and J by 1 base; unmatched bases: 10. The CDR3 runs 17 residues. The V gene's germline CDR1 is SGDLS and CDR2 YYNGEE. CDR3 protein: CASSAHREGGRTDTQYF. The CDR3 DNA reads as TGTGCCAGCAGCGCCCATCGGGAGGGGGGCCGCACAGATACGCAGTATTTT.

The chain joins TRBV10-1 to TRBJ2-2; perhaps TRBD1 as D (5 bases). Germline lookup yields CDR1 WNHNN and CDR2 SYGVQD (reference sequence). This CDR3 comprises 14 residues. Trimming took off 5 bases at V and 6 bases at J, with 13 bases between the two ends. Here the CDR3 DNA reads TGCGCCAGCAGTTTTTCCCAGGGATCCGGGGAGCTGTTTTTT. It translates to CASSFSQGSGELFF.

This chain connects TRBV2 to TRBJ2-1; weak D call: TRBD1 (6 bases). The V end was cut by 5 bases, the J end by 7 bases, with 12 bases between. Germline loops: CDR1 SNHLY, CDR2 FYNNEI. The CDR3 runs to 13 residues. CDR3 DNA: TGTGCCAGCAGTCCTAGGGGGACGAATGAGCAGTTCTTC. It codes for CASSPRGTNEQFF.

This chain connects TRBV6-2 or TRBV6-3 to TRBJ2-1; TRBD2 matches at 11 bases. CDR3 length equals 15 residues. Germline CDR1 reads MNHEY; CDR2 reads SVGEGT. V trimming: 4 bases; J trimming: 8 bases; junction bases outside the gene matches: 7. CDR3 amino acids: CASSSLAGGPHEQFF. In nucleotides, the CDR3 is TGTGCCAGCAGTTCCTTAGCGGGAGGGCCCCATGAGCAGTTCTTC.

The chain employs TRBV6-5 and TRBJ2-7; the match to TRBD2 covers 10 bases. Germline assignment: CDR1 MNHEY and CDR2 SVGAGI. This CDR3 is built from 15 residues. The V and J ends lost 6 bases and 3 bases, in that order; junction bases with no gene match: 8. The chain's CDR3 is CASSQTSGPFYEQYF. As DNA, the CDR3 is TGTGCCAGCAGCCAGACTAGCGGGCCGTTCTACGAGCAGTACTTC.

The chain is built from TRBV23-1 and TRBJ2-7, with 7 nucleotides matching TRBD1. TRBV23-1 carries the ORF label, with uncertain function. V gave up 8 bases and J gave up 0 bases; unmatched junction bases: 1. This CDR3 is built from 12 residues. The CDR3 bases are TGCGCCAGCGACAGGGTCTCCTACGAGCAGTACTTC. Amino acid sequence: CASDRVSYEQYF.

The J gene is TRBJ1-6, the V gene TRBV9, with a possible D match to TRBD1 (6 bases). V dropped 4 bases and J dropped 0 bases, with 14 bases sitting between them. In germline, CDR1 is SGDLS, CDR2 YYNGEE. The CDR3 is made up of 17 amino acids. The CDR3 sequence is CASSTGTLSSYNSPLHF. CDR3 in DNA: TGTGCCAGCAGCACCGGGACACTGAGCTCCTATAATTCACCCCTCCACTTT. The variable domain in full, with the rest retrieved from reference TRBV9 and TRBJ1-6, is DSGVTQTPKHLITATGQRVTLRCSPRSGDLSVYWYQQSLDQGLQFLIQYYNGEERAKGNILERFSAQQFPDLHSELNLSSLELGDSALYFCASSTGTLSSYNSPLHFGNGTRLTVT.

The CDR3 coding sequence is TGTGCCAGCAGCCTCAGGGGGCGGAACACTGAAGCTTTCTTT. Protein product: CASSLRGRNTEAFF. The chain links TRBV11-3 to TRBJ1-1; 8 nucleotides match TRBD1. The CDR3 has 14 amino acids. Germline V gene lookup returns CDR1 SGHNT and CDR2 YENEEA. J gave up 1 base and V 5 bases, and 3 bases lay outside the gene matches.

The CDR3 bases are TGTGCCAGCAGCATAGGTGGCATGAACACTGAAGCTTTCTTT. It specifies CASSIGGMNTEAFF. The chain has TRBV7-9 and TRBJ1-1; no firm D call. This CDR3 is 14 amino acids long. The germline V gene encodes CDR1 SEHNR and CDR2 FQNEAQ (reference sequence). The V and J ends lost 5 bases and 0 bases respectively, with 10 bases between them.

The chain has TRBV6-2 or TRBV6-3 and TRBJ2-1; TRBD2 agrees at 10 bases. Germline V CDR1 and CDR2: MNHEY, SVGEGT. The CDR3 contains 16 residues. With 2 bases clipped from V and 6 bases from J, the junction kept 7 bases outside the gene matches. The DNA of the CDR3 is TGTGCCAGCAGTTACGTTCTAGCGGGAGTCGGCAATGAGCAGTTCTTC. Translation: CASSYVLAGVGNEQFF.

The chain joins TRBV7-2 to TRBJ2-7, with D hard to call. The germline gives CDR1 SGHTA, CDR2 FQGNSA. Trimming cost V 1 base and J 0 bases, with 7 bases left between them. The length of the CDR3 is 14 residues. CDR3 bases: TGTGCCAGCAGCTTAGTTGCAGACTCCTACGAGCAGTACTTC. Translating it yields CASSLVADSYEQYF. The variable domain in full, with the rest retrieved from reference TRBV7-2 and TRBJ2-7, is GAGVSQSPSNKVTEKGKDVELRCDPISGHTALYWYRQSLGQGLEFLIYFQGNSAPDKSGLPSDRFSAERTGGSVSTLTIQRTQQEDSAVYLCASSLVADSYEQYFGPGTRLTVT.

The chain couples TRBV6-5 to TRBJ2-7; the D gene is possibly TRBD1 (5 bases). Germline assignment: CDR1 MNHEY and CDR2 SVGAGI. V lost 7 bases and J 2 bases, leaving 18 bases between the germline ends. The CDR3 is 15 amino acids. In DNA form, the CDR3 reads TGTGCCAGCACCCCTCGACAGCCGGACACCTACGAGCAGTACTTC. Protein product: CASTPRQPDTYEQYF.

The rearrangement uses TRBV18 and TRBJ2-7; 8 bases are shared with TRBD1. Looked up from germline, CDR1 is KGHSH and CDR2 is LQKENI. Losses at the gene ends were 5 bases for V and 2 bases for J; bases not matched to a gene: 11. The CDR3 is made up of 16 amino acids. CDR3 DNA: TGTGCCAGCTCAGCTTTAGGGACAGGATCGACCTACGAGCAGTACTTC. Residues: CASSALGTGSTYEQYF.

The V call is TRBV9, the J call TRBJ2-3; D may be TRBD2 (6 bases). The V gene's germline CDR1 is SGDLS and CDR2 YYNGEE. The CDR3 loop spans 15 amino acids. The V gene lost 7 bases and the J gene lost 0 bases, with 15 bases spanning the gap. This CDR3 reads CASAEPGSSTDTQYF. CDR3 in DNA: TGTGCCAGCGCCGAGCCCGGGAGCAGCACAGATACGCAGTATTTT.

V usage is TRBV10-3 and J usage is TRBJ1-5; TRBD1 is a possible D gene (6 bases). Germline CDR1 ENHRY, CDR2 SYGVKD. The V and J ends lost 3 bases and 5 bases respectively, with 8 bases between them. This CDR3 region has 13 residues. CDR3 coding DNA: TGTGCCATCAGTGACAGGGGTGATCAGCCCCAGCATTTT. Its translation is CAISDRGDQPQHF.

The V call is TRBV19, the J call TRBJ2-2; 10 bases match TRBD1. This CDR3 has 16 residues. The V segment lost 5 bases and the J segment 7 bases; nucleotides outside the gene matches: 10. CDR1 and CDR2 (germline): LNHDA, SQIVND (reference sequence). This chain's CDR3 is CASSGGDRGRSGELFF. As DNA, the CDR3 is TGTGCCAGTAGTGGGGGAGACAGGGGGCGTAGCGGGGAGCTGTTTTTT.

This rearrangement joins TRBV6-5 to TRBJ1-2; D gene unclear. This CDR3 has 14 amino acids. Trimming took off 6 bases at V and 1 base at J, with 12 bases between the two ends. Germline CDR1 reads MNHEY; CDR2 reads SVGAGI. The CDR3 protein is CASRPREINYGYTF. DNA of the CDR3: TGTGCCAGCAGACCCCGGGAGATTAACTATGGCTACACCTTC.

This clone was detected only a few times. This chain links TRBV11-3 with TRBJ1-1, with a possible D match to TRBD1 (5 bases). Germline assignment: CDR1 SGHNT and CDR2 YENEEA. V was cut by 4 bases and J by 5 bases, with 11 bases left in between. This CDR3 region has 13 residues. CDR3 in amino acids: CASSSWGTTEAFF. The CDR3 nucleotides read TGTGCCAGCAGCTCCTGGGGCACAACTGAAGCTTTCTTT. Drawing the rest from reference TRBV11-3 and TRBJ1-1, the complete variable domain is EAGVVQSPRYKIIEKKQPVAFWCNPISGHNTLYWYLQNLGQGPELLIRYENEEAVDDSQLPKDRFSAERLKGVDSTLKIQPAELGDSAVYLCASSSWGTTEAFFGQGTRLTVV.

The CDR3: CASLPAGGSTEAFF. CDR3 bases: TGTGCCTCTCTACCCGCGGGGGGAAGCACTGAAGCTTTCTTT. The V and J genes are TRBV30 and TRBJ1-1; D is perhaps TRBD1 (5 bases). Trimming took 7 bases from V and 4 from J, leaving 19 bases between them. CDR1 GTSNPN and CDR2 SVGIG come from the germline V gene (reference sequence). The CDR3 loop spans 14 amino acids.

The chain combines TRBV12-3 or TRBV12-4 with TRBJ1-1, with D unclear. This CDR3 is 13 amino acids long. V lost 4 bases and J 3 bases, leaving 9 bases between the germline ends. The CDR3 loop reads CASSWSIDTEAFF. DNA of the CDR3: TGTGCCAGCAGTTGGTCTATAGACACTGAAGCTTTCTTT.

The J gene is TRBJ2-3, the V gene TRBV6-5, with D possibly matching TRBD2 (5 bases). Germline CDR1 MNHEY, CDR2 SVGAGI. V lost 0 bases to trimming and J lost 5 bases, with 12 bases between them. The CDR3 totals 15 residues. The CDR3 DNA sequence: TGTGCCAGCAGTTACTCGGACCCTCGGGGAGATACGCAGTATTTT. It is translated as CASSYSDPRGDTQYF.

The chain joins TRBV15 to TRBJ2-7, with TRBD1 as a possible D gene (5 bases). Germline V gene sequence: CDR1 LNHNV, CDR2 YYDKDF (reference sequence). The CDR3 runs 15 residues. V was clipped by 0 bases and J by 6 bases, with 15 bases between them. CDR3 in amino acids: CATSRDRQGQGEQYF. In nucleotides, the CDR3 is TGTGCCACCAGCAGAGACCGGCAGGGCCAGGGCGAGCAGTACTTC.

This chain joins TRBV30 and TRBJ1-1, with D maybe TRBD1 (5 bases). The ends were cut back, 8 bases at V and 7 bases at J, with 23 bases in the middle. Germline loops: CDR1 GTSNPN, CDR2 SVGIG (reference sequence). The CDR3 spans 14 residues. As DNA, the CDR3 is TGTGCCCTGGAGGGTGGAAGGATTGGGGGTGAAGCTTTCTTT. It yields the protein CALEGGRIGGEAFF.